This TCR beta chain came from a study of beta chain features in type 1 diabetes. Study-wide findings and caveats: Patients and controls would be equally affected if PCR favored shorter templates. In all four CD4+ subsets, TCRB CDR3 length was significantly, moderately reduced in type 1 diabetes.

This clone was seen a handful of times. Its antigen is not identified. Since all of the isolated RNA was reverse transcribed, expressed TCRB transcripts were what got sequenced. The method was immunoSEQ multiplex PCR; TCRdb's version includes in-frame clones alone and lacks a portion of them. The repertoire has 500,000 to 650,000 clones, around 12% of them found once; the top ten carry more than 0.1%. Trimming removed 5 bases at V and 5 bases at J, with 14 bases between. The CDR3 spans 13 residues. CDR1 and CDR2 (germline): SQVTM, ANQGSEA. CD45RO/CCR7/CD25/CD127/CD95/CD27 separated CD4+ naive, central memory, regulatory and stem cell-like memory cells by sorting. Sorted populations all exceeded 95% purity.

The TCR was taken from a man aged 30-40 years with type 1 diabetes. The sample taken for sequencing was naive CD4+ T cells from blood. The chain is built from TRBV29-1 and TRBJ2-3; D is perhaps TRBD2 (6 bases). DNA of the CDR3: TGCAGCGTTTCCCGGGGTAGCGGAGATACGCAGTATTTT. This gives the protein CSVSRGSGDTQYF.